This T cell receptor (beta chain) came from a study of blood T cells in healthy people across ages. Study details: Template switching picked up about one barcoded beta molecule for each two T cells. Broader study findings: There were more naive CD4+ cells and higher diversity in long-lived donors than in aged donors. Conclusively comparing naive with antigen-experienced cells was impossible with unsorted PBMCs.

Worth noting for this clonotype: The antigen is undetermined.

This CDR3 has 12 amino acids. CDR1 SQVTM and CDR2 ANQGSEA come from the germline V gene. V lost 7 bases to trimming and J lost 3 bases; unmatched junction nucleotides: 4. Next came a second PCR, run for about 7 to 12 cycles, which used a sample-barcoded 5' primer along with a J-beta primer mix. One entry per CDR3 protein, called by TCRdb with MiXCR from the 5' RACE reads. The sample has roughly 1.4 million distinct CDR3 sequences, around 59% seen once. What was sequenced was blood. The clonotype was recovered from a young man in good health. The chain uses TRBV29-1 and TRBJ1-1, with TRBD1 matching 8 bases. The DNA of the CDR3 is TGCAGCGGAGACAGGGGTGACACTGAAGCTTTCTTT. Its protein product is CSGDRGDTEAFF.